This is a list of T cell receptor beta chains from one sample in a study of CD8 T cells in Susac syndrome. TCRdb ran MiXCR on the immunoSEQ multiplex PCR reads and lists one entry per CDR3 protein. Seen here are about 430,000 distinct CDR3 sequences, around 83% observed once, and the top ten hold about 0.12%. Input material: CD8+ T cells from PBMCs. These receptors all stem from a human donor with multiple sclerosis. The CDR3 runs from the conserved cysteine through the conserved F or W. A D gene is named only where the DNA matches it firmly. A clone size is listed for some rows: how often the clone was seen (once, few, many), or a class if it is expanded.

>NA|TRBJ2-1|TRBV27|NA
CASSSTGAGWSYNEQFF
TGTGCCAGCAGTTCTACCGGTGCGGGGTGGTCCTACAATGAGCAGTTCTTC
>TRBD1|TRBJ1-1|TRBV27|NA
CASSLWTGGTEAFF
TGTGCCAGCAGCCTTTGGACAGGAGGAACTGAAGCTTTCTTT
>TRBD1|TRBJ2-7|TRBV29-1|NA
CSGLGTGSSYEQYF
TGCAGCGGCCTAGGGACAGGGAGTTCCTACGAGCAGTACTTC
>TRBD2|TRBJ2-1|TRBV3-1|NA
CASSQVAGGSNEQFF
TGTGCCAGCAGCCAAGTCGCGGGAGGGTCTAATGAGCAGTTCTTC
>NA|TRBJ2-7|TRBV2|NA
CASSEAGGYSYEQYF
TGTGCCAGCAGTGAAGCGGGAGGCTACTCCTACGAGCAGTACTTC
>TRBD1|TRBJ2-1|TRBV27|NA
CASSLEDRKNEQFF
TGTGCCAGCAGTTTAGAGGACAGGAAAAATGAGCAGTTCTTC
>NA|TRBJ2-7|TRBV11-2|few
CASSLGARSYEQYF
TGTGCCAGCAGCTTGGGGGCTCGCTCCTACGAGCAGTACTTC
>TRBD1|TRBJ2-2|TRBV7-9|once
CASSWAAGGTGELFF
TGTGCCAGCAGCTGGGCGGCAGGGGGCACCGGGGAGCTGTTTTTT
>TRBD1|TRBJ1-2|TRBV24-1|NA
CATSDGQGFGYTF
TGTGCCACCAGTGACGGACAGGGGTTTGGCTACACCTTC
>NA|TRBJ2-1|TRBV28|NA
CASRPLGYNEQFF
TGTGCCAGCAGGCCCCTAGGGTACAATGAGCAGTTCTTC
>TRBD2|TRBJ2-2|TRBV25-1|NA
CASKDREGTGELFF
TGTGCCAGCAAGGACCGGGAGGGCACCGGGGAGCTGTTTTTT
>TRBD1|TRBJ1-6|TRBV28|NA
CASSLDGTGGVNSPLHF
TGTGCCAGCAGTTTAGACGGCACAGGGGGCGTGAATTCACCCCTCCACTTT
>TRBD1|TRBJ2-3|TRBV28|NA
CASSNYDRGPTDTQYF
TGTGCCAGCAGTAATTATGACAGGGGGCCCACAGATACGCAGTATTTT
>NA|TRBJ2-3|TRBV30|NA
CAWSPILTRGTDTQYF
TGTGCCTGGAGTCCTATTTTGACCAGGGGCACAGATACGCAGTATTTT
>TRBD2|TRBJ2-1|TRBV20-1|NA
CSARYLAETYNEQFF
TGCAGTGCTAGATACCTAGCGGAAACCTACAATGAGCAGTTCTTC
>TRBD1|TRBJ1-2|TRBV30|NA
CAWGPGQGFDYGYTF
TGTGCCTGGGGCCCGGGACAGGGGTTCGACTATGGCTACACCTTC
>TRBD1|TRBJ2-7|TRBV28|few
CASSQPGQGYEQYF
TGTGCCAGCAGCCAACCGGGACAGGGTTACGAGCAGTACTTC
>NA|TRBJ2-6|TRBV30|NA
CAWSIGAGANVLTF
TGTGCCTGGAGTATAGGGGCTGGGGCCAACGTCCTGACTTTC
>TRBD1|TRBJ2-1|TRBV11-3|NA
CASSDRTGPNEQFF
TGTGCCAGCTCTGACCGGACAGGCCCCAATGAGCAGTTCTTC
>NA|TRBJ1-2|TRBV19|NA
CASRKDRTYGYTF
TGTGCCAGTAGAAAGGACCGGACCTATGGCTACACCTTC
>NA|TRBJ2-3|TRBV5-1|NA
CASSLAGLATDTQYF
TGCGCCAGCAGCTTGGCCGGGCTAGCGACAGATACGCAGTATTTT
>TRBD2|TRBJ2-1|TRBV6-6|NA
CASSGGEADEQFF
TGTGCCAGCTCGGGGGGGGAAGCCGATGAGCAGTTCTTC
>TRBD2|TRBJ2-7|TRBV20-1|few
CSAETGLSAIEQYF
TGCAGTGCCGAGACGGGACTATCCGCTATCGAGCAGTACTTC
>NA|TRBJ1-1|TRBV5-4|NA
CASSGGTAEVFF
TGTGCCAGCAGCGGAGGGACCGCTGAAGTTTTCTTT
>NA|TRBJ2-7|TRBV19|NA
CASSIADGASYEQYF
TGTGCCAGTAGTATAGCGGACGGTGCCTCCTACGAGCAGTACTTC
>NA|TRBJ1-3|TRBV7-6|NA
CASSLEAGDENTIYF
TGTGCCAGCAGCTTAGAGGCAGGGGACGAAAACACCATATATTTT
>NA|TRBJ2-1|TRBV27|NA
CASSFLHGHYNEQFF
TGTGCCAGCAGTTTCCTCCATGGACATTACAATGAGCAGTTCTTC
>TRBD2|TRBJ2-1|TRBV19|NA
CASTGGGAIYNEQFF
TGTGCCAGTACTGGCGGGGGGGCCATATACAATGAGCAGTTCTTC
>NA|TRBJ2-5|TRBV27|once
CASSTNGRAQETQYF
TGTGCCAGCAGTACCAACGGGCGGGCCCAAGAGACCCAGTACTTC
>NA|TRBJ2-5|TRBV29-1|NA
CSVTPWDVGPVETQYF
TGCAGCGTGACCCCTTGGGACGTAGGCCCAGTGGAGACCCAGTACTTC
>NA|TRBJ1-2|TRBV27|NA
CASGFGPNYGYTF
TGTGCCAGCGGCTTTGGACCTAACTATGGCTACACCTTC
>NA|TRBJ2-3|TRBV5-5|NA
CASSKPGADNNHTDTQYF
TGTGCCAGCAGCAAACCGGGAGCCGATAATAACCACACAGATACGCAGTATTTT
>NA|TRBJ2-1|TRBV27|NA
CASSLIFRNNEQFF
TGTGCCAGCAGTTTAATTTTTAGGAACAATGAGCAGTTCTTC
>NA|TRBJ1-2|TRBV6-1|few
CASSDRVNYGYTF
TGTGCCAGCAGTGACAGGGTTAACTATGGCTACACCTTC
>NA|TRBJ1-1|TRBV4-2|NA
CASSQSPTDEAFF
TGTGCCAGCAGCCAATCCCCGACCGATGAAGCTTTCTTT
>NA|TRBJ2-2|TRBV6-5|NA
CASSYPGSGNTGELFF
TGTGCCAGCAGTTACCCCGGGTCTGGGAACACCGGGGAGCTGTTTTTT
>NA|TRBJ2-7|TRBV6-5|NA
CASSSGGAGASYEQYF
TGTGCCAGCAGTTCAGGAGGAGCGGGCGCATCCTACGAGCAGTACTTC
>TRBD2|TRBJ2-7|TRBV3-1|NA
CASSAGRGEQYF
TGTGCCAGCAGTGCCGGGAGGGGCGAGCAGTACTTC
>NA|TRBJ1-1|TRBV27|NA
CASSLGTPNTEAFF
TGTGCCAGCAGTTTAGGGACGCCGAACACTGAAGCTTTCTTT
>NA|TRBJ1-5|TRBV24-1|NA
CATFISGVPGVCNQPQHF
TGTGCCACCTTTATTTCAGGGGTCCCCGGGGTTTGCAATCAGCCCCAGCATTTT
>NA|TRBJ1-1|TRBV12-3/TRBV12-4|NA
CASSRNREMNTEAFF
TGTGCCAGCAGCCGCAACAGGGAAATGAACACTGAAGCTTTCTTT
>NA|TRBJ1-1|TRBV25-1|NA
CASSAQNLNTEAFF
TGTGCCAGCAGTGCACAGAATTTGAACACTGAAGCTTTCTTT
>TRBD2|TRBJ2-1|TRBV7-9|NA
CASSPTSGRAYEQFF
TGTGCCAGCAGCCCTACTAGCGGGAGGGCCTATGAGCAGTTCTTC
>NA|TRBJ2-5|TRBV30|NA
CACHSLGWGSGETQYF
TGTGCCTGCCATTCTCTAGGGTGGGGTTCGGGCGAGACCCAGTACTTC
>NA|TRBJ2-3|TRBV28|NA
CASSTLLMGARTDTQYF
TGTGCCAGCAGTACCCTTCTCATGGGGGCTCGCACAGATACGCAGTATTTT
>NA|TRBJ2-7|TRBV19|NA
CASSKDSTNPFYEQYF
TGTGCCAGTAGTAAGGACTCCACCAACCCATTCTACGAGCAGTACTTC
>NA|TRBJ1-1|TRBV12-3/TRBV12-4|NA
CASSWGGTNTEAFF
TGTGCCAGCAGTTGGGGGGGGACCAACACTGAAGCTTTCTTT
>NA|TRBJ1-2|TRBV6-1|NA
CASSEPGGIYGYTF
TGTGCCAGCAGTGAACCGGGCGGGATCTATGGCTACACCTTC
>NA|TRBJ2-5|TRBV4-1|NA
CASSFRASETQYF
TGCGCCAGCAGCTTCCGGGCCTCAGAGACCCAGTACTTC
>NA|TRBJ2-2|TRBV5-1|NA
CASSLYGAEMELFF
TGCGCCAGCAGCTTGTATGGGGCTGAGATGGAGCTGTTTTTT
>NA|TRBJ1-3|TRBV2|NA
CASSPLGRGPSTGNTIYF
TGTGCCAGCAGCCCCCTTGGGAGGGGACCGAGCACTGGAAACACCATATATTTT
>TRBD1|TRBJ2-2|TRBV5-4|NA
CASSWDPPGTAPAGELFF
TGTGCCAGCAGCTGGGACCCCCCCGGGACAGCGCCGGCCGGGGAGCTGTTTTTT
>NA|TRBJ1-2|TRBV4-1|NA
CASSRRDYGYTF
TGCGCCAGCAGCCGAAGGGACTATGGCTACACCTTC
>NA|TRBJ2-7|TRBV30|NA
CAWTGRLSYEQYF
TGTGCCTGGACTGGACGCTTGTCCTACGAGCAGTACTTC